The 14 T cell receptor beta chains listed next were all sequenced from one sample in a study of cytomegalovirus exposure and HLA in healthy donors (dated by TCRdb to about 2017). The library was built by means of the immunoSEQ multiplex PCR assay. For the multiplex PCR, a mixture combining 60 forward primers for TCR Vbeta segments and 13 reverse primers for TCR Jbeta segments was used. TCRdb provides this immuneACCESS table in a form limited to in-frame rearrangements. Some clones are lacking; in checked studies, under half of them reflect an unresolved V gene, and why the rest are absent is not known. Recorded for this sample are about 190,000 clones; 75% to 80% of them occurred a single time. Roughly an eighth of the sample is held by the ten biggest clonotypes. Sequencing was done on a sample of PBMCs. Every receptor here comes from a woman aged 30 to 39 in good health and CMV-seropositive.

The chain recombines TRBV14 with TRBJ2-4; D is undetermined. The ends were cut back, 1 base at V and 0 bases at J, with 13 bases in the middle. This CDR3 contains 17 residues. Germline CDR1 reads SGHDN; CDR2 reads FVKESK. In DNA form, the CDR3 reads TGTGCCAGCAGCCAAGGGGCTATTGGGTTAGCCAAAAACATTCAGTACTTC. Encoded protein: CASSQGAIGLAKNIQYF.

V usage is TRBV28 and J usage is TRBJ1-1; D is unclear. This CDR3 comprises 13 residues. Germline lookup yields CDR1 MDHEN and CDR2 SYDVKM. The DNA of the CDR3 is TGTGGGTCGAGGCCTAGCAGAGACACTGAAGCTTTCTTT. Translated, it gives CGSRPSRDTEAFF.

This clone turned up a few times. The rearrangement uses TRBV7-9 and TRBJ2-1; D perhaps matches TRBD1 (5 bases). The CDR3 spans 15 residues. Trimming removed 5 bases from V and 7 bases from J, with 18 bases in between. Germline lookup yields CDR1 SEHNR and CDR2 FQNEAQ (reference sequence). The CDR3 sequence is CASSPHGRGSNEQFF. The CDR3 DNA reads TGTGCCAGCAGCCCCCATGGAAGGGGAAGTAATGAGCAGTTCTTC.

This chain uses TRBV28 with TRBJ1-1; 9 bases agree with TRBD1. V dropped 6 bases and J dropped 3; count of bases not matched to a gene: 2. CDR3 length equals 13 residues. The germline gives CDR1 MDHEN, CDR2 SYDVKM. CDR3 loop: CASSDRGDTEAFF. CDR3 in DNA: TGTGCCAGCAGCGACAGGGGGGACACTGAAGCTTTCTTT.

The rearrangement uses TRBV28 and TRBJ1-1; 8 nucleotides align to TRBD1. The CDR3 is 14 residues long. Looked up from germline, CDR1 is MDHEN and CDR2 is SYDVKM. With V trimmed by 4 bases and J by 7 bases, 8 bases remained unmatched. The CDR3 here is CASSSSGTGGEAFF. As DNA, the CDR3 is TGTGCCAGCAGTTCCTCCGGGACAGGTGGTGAAGCTTTCTTT.

The V call is TRBV27, the J call TRBJ2-7; 7 nucleotides align to TRBD2. The V gene end was trimmed by 6 bases and the J gene end by 3 bases; junction bases not matched to a gene: 2. The CDR3 totals 12 residues. Per germline, CDR1 MNHEY and CDR2 SMNVEV (reference sequence). CDR3 region: CASSPGGYEQYF. DNA of the CDR3: TGTGCCAGCAGCCCGGGGGGCTACGAGCAGTACTTC.

This clone was seen once. V is TRBV5-4 and J is TRBJ2-3, with D tentatively TRBD2 (5 bases). Germline V lookup: CDR1 SGHNT, CDR2 YYREEE (reference sequence). Trimming pared 2 bases from V and 4 bases from J, leaving 8 bases between. CDR3 size: 13 residues. The CDR3 region is CASSFGDADTQYF. The CDR3 DNA sequence: TGTGCCAGCAGCTTCGGGGATGCAGATACGCAGTATTTT.

The rearrangement uses TRBV5-4 and TRBJ1-1; weak D call: TRBD1 (6 bases). CDR1 is SGHNT and CDR2 is YYREEE in the germline V gene (reference sequence). Trimming shortened V by 4 bases and J by 0 bases, and 10 bases separated the two germline ends. The CDR3 length is 14 residues. CDR3 bases: TGTGCCAGCAGCCAGGGGCCCATGAACACTGAAGCTTTCTTT. Translating gives CASSQGPMNTEAFF.

The chain joins TRBV2 to TRBJ2-2, with TRBD2 matching over 13 bases. V gave up 6 bases and J gave up 3 bases; unmatched junction bases: 7. Germline CDR1 is SNHLY and CDR2 is FYNNEI. This CDR3 is 17 amino acids long. The chain's CDR3 is CASRGLAGVMDTGELFF. The CDR3 DNA sequence: TGTGCCAGCAGAGGACTAGCGGGAGTCATGGACACCGGGGAGCTGTTTTTT.

V and J are TRBV19 and TRBJ1-4, with a possible D match to TRBD1 (5 bases). V shed 9 bases and J shed 0 bases, with 23 bases lying between them. The CDR3 loop spans 18 amino acids. CDR1 is LNHDA and CDR2 is SQIVND in the germline V gene (reference sequence). CDR3 amino acids: CARPFRGGAPATNEKLFF. The CDR3 DNA is TGTGCCAGACCGTTCCGGGGAGGGGCACCCGCAACTAATGAAAAACTGTTTTTT.

The genes are TRBV6-5 and TRBJ2-5; 12 positions match TRBD2. CDR1 is MNHEY and CDR2 is SVGAGI in the germline V gene. Trimming took 5 bases from V and 5 from J; bases not matched to a gene: 6. The CDR3 extends over 15 amino acids. The CDR3 protein is CASSRLAGGGETQYF. The CDR3 DNA reads as TGTGCCAGCAGTCGGCTAGCGGGAGGGGGGGAGACCCAGTACTTC.

This chain uses TRBV10-1 with TRBJ2-7, with 9 positions matching TRBD2. The CDR3 is made up of 16 amino acids. Germline V lookup: CDR1 WNHNN, CDR2 SYGVQD (reference sequence). J gave up 3 bases and V 2 bases, and 8 bases lay outside the gene matches. The CDR3 spells CASSEHPGLADYEQYF. CDR3 nucleotides: TGCGCCAGCAGTGAGCACCCGGGACTAGCAGACTACGAGCAGTACTTC.

This rearrangement joins TRBV28 to TRBJ2-6; D not resolved. Germline assignment: CDR1 MDHEN and CDR2 SYDVKM. The CDR3 loop spans 15 amino acids. Trimming cost V 3 bases and J 0 bases, with 6 bases left between them. CDR3 DNA: TGTGCCAGCAGTTTCGTCGGCTCTGGGGCCAACGTCCTGACTTTC. As protein: CASSFVGSGANVLTF. The full variable domain, in which reference TRBV28 and TRBJ2-6 provide the parts outside the CDR3, is DVKVTQSSRYLVKRTGEKVFLECVQDMDHENMFWYRQDPGLGLRLIYFSYDVKMKEKGDIPEGYSVSREKKERFSLILESASTNQTSMYLCASSFVGSGANVLTFGAGSRLTVL.

V and J are TRBV11-2 and TRBJ1-3; 7 bases agree with TRBD1. V lost 7 bases to trimming and J lost 0 bases; unmatched junction nucleotides: 12. The CDR3 loop spans 17 amino acids. Germline loops: CDR1 SGHAT, CDR2 FQNNGV. The CDR3: CASTFRDRHNSGNTIYF. Written as DNA, the CDR3 is TGTGCCAGCACCTTCCGGGACAGACATAACTCTGGAAACACCATATATTTT.